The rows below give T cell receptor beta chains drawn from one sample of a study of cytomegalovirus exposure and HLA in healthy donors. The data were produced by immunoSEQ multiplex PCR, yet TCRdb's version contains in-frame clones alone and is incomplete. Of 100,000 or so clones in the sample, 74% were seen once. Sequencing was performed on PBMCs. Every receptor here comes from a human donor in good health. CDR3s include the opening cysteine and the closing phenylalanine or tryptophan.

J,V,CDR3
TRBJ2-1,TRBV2,CASSVAGGAYNEQFF
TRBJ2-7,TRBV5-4,CASSLGTSDPTKQYF
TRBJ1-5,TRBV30,CAWGTGAAGNQPQHF
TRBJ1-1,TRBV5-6,CASSWGQGSSSTEAFF
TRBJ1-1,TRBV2,CASSGQGKNTEAFF
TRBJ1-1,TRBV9,CASSVGRVNTEAFF
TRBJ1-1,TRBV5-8,CASSLLPLNTEAFF
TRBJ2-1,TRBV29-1,CSVYDSDRENYNEQFF
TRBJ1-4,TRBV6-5,CASSYSRPTAGEKLFF
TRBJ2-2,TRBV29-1,CSVEDRGRIGELFF
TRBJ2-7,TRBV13,CASSTGGGTGTSGSYEQYF
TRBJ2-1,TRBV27,CASTVGGAGVRFNEQFF
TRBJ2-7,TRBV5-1,CASGPTGGFYEQYF
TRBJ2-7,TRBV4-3,CASSLGQGAYEQYF
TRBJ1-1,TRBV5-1,CASSLQGRMNTEAFF
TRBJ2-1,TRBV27,CASSSWLAGGNMNEQFF
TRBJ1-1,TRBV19,CASSIEGSPNTEAFF
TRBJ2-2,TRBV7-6,CASSVQTSGGHANTGELFF
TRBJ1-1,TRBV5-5,CASSLPGGPEAFF
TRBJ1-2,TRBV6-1,CAIGGHLNYGYTF
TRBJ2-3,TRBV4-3,CASSQDRPQPFSPDTQYF
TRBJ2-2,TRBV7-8,CASSSRRAATGNTGELFF
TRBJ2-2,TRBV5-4,CASSSPRGTGELFF
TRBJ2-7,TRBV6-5,CASSSETGMTYEQYF
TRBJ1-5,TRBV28,CASSPGVTGEVSRNQPQHF
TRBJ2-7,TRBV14,CASSSTLGGPYEQYF
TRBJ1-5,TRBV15,CATSIRGNQPQHF
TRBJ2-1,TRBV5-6,CASSLAGQGADEQFF
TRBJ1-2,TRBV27,CASKAGAPHGYTF
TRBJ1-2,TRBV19,CASTFAGAKHYGYTF
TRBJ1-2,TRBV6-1,CASSPQGNYGYTF
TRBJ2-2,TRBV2,CASRAGTGRTGELFF
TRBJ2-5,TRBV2,CASSEDGRGVETQYF
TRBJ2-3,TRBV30,CAWSTSGGSTDTQYF
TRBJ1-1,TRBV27,CASHFRAATLNTEAFF
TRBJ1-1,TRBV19,CATKPFIQGNTEAFF
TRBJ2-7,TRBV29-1,CSATYRDRPYEQYF